This T cell receptor (beta chain) was sequenced for a study of OX40 agonist ivuxolimab in advanced cancers. CDR1 and CDR2 (germline): LGHNA, YSLEER. Germline trimming cut 5 bases from V and 7 bases from J; bases unmatched to any gene: 11. This CDR3 spans 14 amino acids. Produced via immunoSEQ multiplex PCR; TCRdb's table is partial and in-frame only. The repertoire holds about 60,000 clones, with 75% to 95% as singletons. Sequences were derived from CD4+ or CD8+ T cells sorted from blood, sampled in a trial of the OX40 agonist ivuxolimab. The sequence came from an adult with an advanced solid tumor such as melanoma, head and neck, liver or kidney cancer. The chain links TRBV4-3 to TRBJ2-7, with 7 bases fitting TRBD1. CDR3 in amino acids: CASSNAGGRVEQYF. The CDR3 region has the DNA TGCGCCAGCAGCAACGCAGGGGGACGCGTGGAGCAGTACTTC.